These 21 T cell receptor beta chains came from one sample sequenced in a study of cytomegalovirus exposure and HLA in healthy donors. A multiplex PCR was run with 60 Vbeta primers and 13 Jbeta primers. Using immunoSEQ multiplex PCR, the repertoire was profiled, and TCRdb retains in-frame clones only, with some absent. The sample yields 150,000 to 200,000 clones, 79% seen once. Material for sequencing was PBMCs. All receptors derive from a woman aged 45-60 years in good health and CMV-seronegative.

CDR3 loop: CASSAGLTIYF. In DNA, the CDR3 is TGTGCCAGCAGTGCAGGGCTCACCATATATTTT. The rearrangement links TRBV28 to TRBJ1-3; D is perhaps TRBD1 (5 bases). This CDR3 has 11 residues. V lost 5 bases, J lost 9 bases, and 8 bases lay in between. The germline CDR1 and CDR2 sequences are MDHEN and SYDVKM. Supplemented by reference TRBV28 and TRBJ1-3, the full variable domain reads DVKVTQSSRYLVKRTGEKVFLECVQDMDHENMFWYRQDPGLGLRLIYFSYDVKMKEKGDIPEGYSVSREKKERFSLILESASTNQTSMYLCASSAGLTIYFGEGSWLTVV.

The rearrangement links TRBV11-2 to TRBJ2-3; possibly TRBD2 for D (5 bases). Germline CDR1 SGHAT, CDR2 FQNNGV. V lost 4 bases, J lost 2 bases, and 13 bases lay in between. The CDR3 extends over 15 amino acids. CDR3 in DNA: TGTGCCAGCAGCTCCCCGGACTTATCCACAGATACGCAGTATTTT. Amino acids: CASSSPDLSTDTQYF.

This clone was seen a handful of times. V gene TRBV27 combines with J gene TRBJ2-7, with 8 bases fitting TRBD1. Per germline, CDR1 MNHEY and CDR2 SMNVEV (reference sequence). The CDR3 consists of 15 residues. The J segment lost 5 bases and the V segment lost 5 bases, leaving 11 bases of the junction unmatched. The CDR3, as DNA: TGTGCCAGCAGTACCGACAGGGGTTTGTTCGACGAGCAGTACTTC. This encodes CASSTDRGLFDEQYF.

In its sample, this clone was seen once. The chain combines TRBV6-4 with TRBJ1-6, with TRBD1 matching over 10 bases. Looked up from germline, CDR1 is MRHNA and CDR2 is SNTAGT. The CDR3 is made up of 15 amino acids. The ends lost 5 bases at V and 10 bases at J; junction bases unmatched: 8. This CDR3 reads CASSNTGTGESPLHF. Written as DNA, the CDR3 is TGTGCCAGCAGTAACACCGGGACAGGGGAATCACCCCTCCACTTT.

This chain connects TRBV29-1 to TRBJ2-1; TRBD2 agrees at 12 bases. Germline V CDR1 and CDR2: SQVTM, ANQGSEA. The CDR3 runs to 14 residues. The V and J ends lost 7 bases and 2 bases, in that order; junction bases with no gene match: 3. CDR3: CSGTSGVPYNEQFF. The CDR3 region has the DNA TGCAGCGGGACTAGCGGGGTACCCTACAATGAGCAGTTCTTC.

The chain is built from TRBV10-3 and TRBJ2-7, with 9 nucleotides matching TRBD1. Germline CDR1 and CDR2: ENHRY and SYGVKD. CDR3 length equals 14 residues. Trimming cost V 4 bases and J 3 bases; bases outside gene matches: 4. This CDR3 reads CAISAGQGYYEQYF. Here the CDR3 DNA reads TGTGCCATCAGTGCGGGACAGGGATACTACGAGCAGTACTTC.

The CDR3 DNA is TGTGCCTGGAGTGTACTGAGACTAGCGGGAGACGAGCAGTACTTC. Amino acids: CAWSVLRLAGDEQYF. V usage is TRBV30 and J usage is TRBJ2-7; 12 positions agree with TRBD2. From germline, CDR1 is GTSNPN and CDR2 SVGIG (reference sequence). V trimming: 0 bases; J trimming: 5 bases; junction bases outside the gene matches: 5. This CDR3 has 15 residues.

The CDR3 bases are TGTGCCAGCAGCTTAGGAGCAACAACTAATGAAAAACTGTTTTTT. Residues: CASSLGATTNEKLFF. The chain uses TRBV7-6 and TRBJ1-4; D unclear. CDR1 is SGHVS and CDR2 is FNYEAQ in the germline V gene. The V gene lost 1 base and the J gene lost 0 bases, with 6 bases spanning the gap. The CDR3 runs 15 residues.

In nucleotides, the CDR3 is TGTGCCAGTAGGAACAGCACCATAGCCAAAAACATTCAGTACTTC. Amino acids: CASRNSTIAKNIQYF. The chain employs TRBV19 and TRBJ2-4; D is ambiguous. The CDR3 length is 15 residues. The germline CDR1 and CDR2 sequences are LNHDA and SQIVND (reference sequence). V gave up 6 bases and J gave up 0 bases, with 12 bases separating them.

This clone has just one count. The rearrangement joins TRBV6-5 to TRBJ2-7; D possibly corresponds to TRBD1 (5 bases). The CDR3 contains 14 residues. Per germline, CDR1 MNHEY and CDR2 SVGAGI. V lost 5 bases, J lost 0 bases, and 11 bases lay in between. CDR3 DNA: TGTGCCAGCAGTCGTGGCAGGGACTCCTACGAGCAGTACTTC. Its translation is CASSRGRDSYEQYF.

This clone came up once. V and J are TRBV9 and TRBJ1-4, with a weak D call TRBD1 (5 bases). V lost 4 bases and J lost 7, with 17 bases in between. Germline V CDR1 and CDR2: SGDLS, YYNGEE. This CDR3 region has 15 residues. The CDR3 nucleotides are TGTGCCAGCAGCCGCCTAGGCGGGACGGGTGAAAAACTGTTTTTT. It specifies CASSRLGGTGEKLFF.

This chain links TRBV23-1 with TRBJ1-2, with 9 bases aligning to TRBD1. TRBV23-1 is given ORF status, its function remaining uncertain. CDR3 length equals 13 residues. V shed 8 bases and J 5 bases; nucleotides not matched to a gene: 6. As DNA, the CDR3 is TGCGCCAGCGGGGACAGGGATCGGTATGGCTACACCTTC. It translates to CASGDRDRYGYTF.

The chain carries TRBV20-1 and TRBJ2-7, with a tentative D call TRBD2 (5 bases). V was cut by 6 bases and J by 7 bases, with 13 bases left in between. Germline V gene sequence: CDR1 DFQATT, CDR2 SNEGSKA (reference sequence). The CDR3 runs 11 residues. This CDR3 reads CSAVEPGEQYF. For the CDR3, the DNA is TGCAGTGCCGTGGAACCGGGGGAGCAGTACTTC.

This rearrangement joins TRBV30 to TRBJ1-3; 8 positions match TRBD1. This CDR3 is 16 amino acids long. Germline V lookup: CDR1 GTSNPN, CDR2 SVGIG (reference sequence). The J segment lost 1 base and the V segment lost 3 bases, leaving 8 bases of the junction unmatched. Written as DNA, the CDR3 is TGTGCCTGGAGCCGAAAGACAGGGGTTTCTGGAAACACCATATATTTT. It codes for CAWSRKTGVSGNTIYF.

This chain links TRBV9 with TRBJ1-1; no reliable D call. Trimming took 0 bases from V and 0 from J, leaving 6 bases between them. CDR3 length: 14 amino acids. Germline assignment: CDR1 SGDLS and CDR2 YYNGEE. The CDR3 sequence is CASSVVQMNTEAFF. CDR3 nucleotides: TGTGCCAGCAGCGTAGTACAGATGAACACTGAAGCTTTCTTT.

This clone was recorded a few times. The chain combines TRBV19 with TRBJ2-6; weak D call: TRBD1 (5 bases). The CDR3 sequence is 16 residues long. Trimming took off 8 bases at V and 0 bases at J, with 14 bases between the two ends. Germline loops: CDR1 LNHDA, CDR2 SQIVND (reference sequence). The CDR3 DNA is TGTGCCAGTGGCGACAGAGAAGGCTCTGGGGCCAACGTCCTGACTTTC. Translated: CASGDREGSGANVLTF.

The V and J genes are TRBV4-3 and TRBJ2-5, with 7 bases fitting TRBD2. The CDR3 length is 18 residues. Trimming cost V 4 bases and J 0 bases; bases outside gene matches: 14. Germline V CDR1 and CDR2: LGHNA, YSLEER. This chain's CDR3 is CASSRRPRGGGYQETQYF. Written as DNA, the CDR3 is TGCGCCAGCAGCCGCCGCCCTAGGGGCGGGGGTTACCAAGAGACCCAGTACTTC.

This chain connects TRBV10-3 to TRBJ2-3; D not resolved. This CDR3 is 12 amino acids long. The V gene lost 5 bases and the J gene lost 2 bases, with 5 bases spanning the gap. CDR1 and CDR2 (germline): ENHRY, SYGVKD. CDR3 sequence: CAISPFTDTQYF. In DNA form, the CDR3 reads TGTGCCATCAGTCCCTTCACAGATACGCAGTATTTT.

This clone has a single count. Here the CDR3 reads CASSLWTSGSVGEQFF. CDR3 nucleotides: TGTGCCAGCAGTCTCTGGACTAGCGGGAGTGTTGGTGAGCAGTTCTTC. V is TRBV28 and J is TRBJ2-1, with TRBD2 matching over 13 bases. The trim removed 5 bases at V and 9 bases at J, leaving 10 bases unmatched. The germline CDR1 and CDR2 sequences are MDHEN and SYDVKM. This CDR3 comprises 16 residues.

The rearrangement uses TRBV7-9 and TRBJ2-7, with a possible D match to TRBD2 (5 bases). The V gene's germline CDR1 is SEHNR and CDR2 FQNEAQ (reference sequence). The CDR3 contains 15 residues. Trimming took off 8 bases at V and 7 bases at J, with 24 bases between the two ends. The DNA for the CDR3 is TGTGCCAGCGCTCCTCATCGAAGCGGCCTGAGGGAGCAGTACTTC. Protein product: CASAPHRSGLREQYF.

The chain uses TRBV4-1 and TRBJ1-4; 8 nucleotides align to TRBD1. Germline V gives CDR1 MGHRA, CDR2 YSYEKL. The ends lost 1 base at V and 3 bases at J; junction bases unmatched: 4. CDR3 length equals 16 residues. The CDR3 sequence: CASSQVKTGANEKLFF. CDR3 DNA: TGCGCCAGCAGCCAAGTCAAGACAGGGGCTAATGAAAAACTGTTTTTT.